These T cell receptor beta chains were read from a single sample in a study of T cell clonotyping in hematopoietic cell transplantation. Sequencing was performed with immunoSEQ multiplex PCR; in TCRdb, only in-frame clones are kept and a portion is missing. The sample holds about 38,000 clones, roughly 94% seen once. Material: peripheral blood mononuclear cells, obtained before stem cell transplant. Every receptor here comes from a man aged 35 to 55 with chronic myeloid leukemia. Some clones in this sample may be carry-over from other donors' samples. CDR3s leave out the opening cysteine and the closing phenylalanine or tryptophan. Each record gives: V gene, CDR3 length, J gene, CDR3 protein.

>TRBV30|13|TRBJ1-6
AWSFDLSYNSPLH
>TRBV2|15|TRBJ2-2
ASSEARLAGGTGELF
>TRBV4-3|14|TRBJ1-5
ASSQGRGGGGQPQH
>TRBV4-2|12|TRBJ2-7
ASSPPGLANEQY
>TRBV4-1|12|TRBJ1-1
ASRKDRRNTEAF
>TRBV19|11|TRBJ2-7
ASSTYSVGEQY
>TRBV4-1|13|TRBJ1-2
ASSKDTSFFYGYT
>TRBV7-6|16|TRBJ2-7
ASSSRAYSSGGASEQY
>TRBV19|11|TRBJ1-5
ASGDSNSKPQH
>TRBV19|12|TRBJ1-1
ASRLGGAGTEAF
>TRBV19|14|TRBJ2-7
ASRSLGAGETYEQY
>TRBV28|11|TRBJ1-1
ASSPPDSAEAF
>TRBV29-1|10|TRBJ2-5
SVGGMQETQY
>TRBV4-1|11|TRBJ1-1
ASSLVDLTEAF
>TRBV11-3|11|TRBJ1-1
ASSPQEVEEAF
>TRBV14|12|TRBJ2-7
ASSQYIGGYEQY
>TRBV2|17|TRBJ2-3
ASTPGRGTRSQLTDTQY
>TRBV11-2|13|TRBJ1-2
ASSLGGLLNYGYT